Below, 32 T cell receptor beta chains from the same sample are listed, as sequenced in a study of blood T cell repertoires in COVID-19. Data came from immunoSEQ multiplex PCR; TCRdb stores just in-frame clones and leaves some out. The data contain 46,000 or so clones, roughly 88% of them singletons. Sample: peripheral blood. The origin of the receptors is a man aged 45-65 years with acute or convalescent COVID-19.

The chain recombines TRBV28 with TRBJ1-5, with 7 bases that match TRBD1. The germline V gene encodes CDR1 MDHEN and CDR2 SYDVKM. Trimming removed 4 bases from V and 3 bases from J; junction bases left unmatched: 9. This CDR3 has 16 residues. CDR3 residues: CASSSPDRANNQPQHF. Here the CDR3 DNA reads TGTGCCAGCAGTTCCCCAGACAGGGCCAACAATCAGCCCCAGCATTTT.

The rearrangement uses TRBV2 and TRBJ1-2; D perhaps matches TRBD1 (6 bases). The CDR3 is 17 amino acids. CDR1 and CDR2 (germline): SNHLY, FYNNEI. V dropped 10 bases and J dropped 3 bases, with 27 bases sitting between them. In DNA form, the CDR3 reads TGTGCCACACAGGGCGGGTTGGGGTTTGGGACCGACTATGGCTACACCTTC. Encoded protein: CATQGGLGFGTDYGYTF.

V usage is TRBV6-5 and J usage is TRBJ2-5, with TRBD1 matching 8 bases. The CDR3 loop spans 14 amino acids. V was pared by 9 bases and J by 1 base, with 7 bases of the junction left unmatched. The germline gives CDR1 MNHEY, CDR2 SVGAGI. The CDR3: CASFPGQVQETQYF. As DNA, the CDR3 is TGTGCCAGTTTCCCGGGACAGGTCCAAGAGACCCAGTACTTC.

This chain uses TRBV6-1 with TRBJ1-2; TRBD1 might be the D (5 bases). Germline V gene data show CDR1 as MNHNS and CDR2 as SASEGT. V was cut by 3 bases and J by 8 bases, with 16 bases left in between. This CDR3 comprises 14 residues. The CDR3 here is CASSEQTGTNGYTF. Written as DNA, the CDR3 is TGTGCCAGCAGTGAGCAAACAGGTACAAACGGCTACACCTTC.

The V gene is TRBV4-3, the J gene TRBJ2-4; tentatively, D is TRBD2 (6 bases). The CDR3 consists of 18 residues. Germline lookup yields CDR1 LGHNA and CDR2 YSLEER. The V gene lost 0 bases and the J gene lost 5 bases, with 20 bases spanning the gap. The CDR3, as DNA: TGCGCCAGCAGCCAAGATCTGGGGGGTGGGAGTGGCGAAAACATTCAGTACTTC. Its translation is CASSQDLGGGSGENIQYF.

The rearrangement uses TRBV12-3 or TRBV12-4 and TRBJ2-7, with D possibly matching TRBD1 (7 bases). The CDR3 sequence is 13 residues long. The germline V and J ends were trimmed by 7 bases and 2 bases, with 12 bases remaining between them. DNA for the CDR3: TGTGCCAGCAACAGGGGAGGTACCTACGAGCAGTACTTC. Its protein is CASNRGGTYEQYF.

The gene calls are TRBV6-5 and TRBJ1-5; D remains ambiguous. CDR1 and CDR2 (germline): MNHEY, SVGAGI. The CDR3 contains 15 residues. The V end was cut by 0 bases, the J end by 4 bases, with 10 bases between. The CDR3 DNA sequence: TGTGCCAGCAGTTACTCGGGCGTTAATAATCAGCCCCAGCATTTT. This gives the protein CASSYSGVNNQPQHF.

The chain employs TRBV29-1 and TRBJ1-1, with a possible D match to TRBD1 (6 bases). Trimming pared 5 bases from V and 1 base from J, leaving 11 bases between. The CDR3 spans 13 residues. Germline V gene lookup returns CDR1 SQVTM and CDR2 ANQGSEA. The CDR3 DNA sequence: TGCAGCGTTCAAAGGGGGGGGAACACTGAAGCTTTCTTT. Translating gives CSVQRGGNTEAFF.

The chain combines TRBV7-2 with TRBJ2-1; no clear D gene. There are 15 residues in the CDR3. Germline V gene data show CDR1 as SGHTA and CDR2 as FQGNSA. The V end was cut by 4 bases, the J end by 0 bases, with 10 bases between. CDR3 protein: CASSSMMSSYNEQFF. CDR3 DNA: TGTGCCAGCAGCTCCATGATGAGCTCCTACAATGAGCAGTTCTTC.

This chain uses TRBV7-7 with TRBJ2-1; 11 nucleotides agree with TRBD2. Germline CDR1 and CDR2: SSHAT and FNYEAQ (reference sequence). V lost 5 bases, J lost 5 bases, and 5 bases stayed unmatched. This CDR3 contains 15 residues. CDR3 residues: CASSQLAGDHNEQFF. In DNA, the CDR3 is TGTGCCAGCAGCCAACTAGCGGGAGACCACAATGAGCAGTTCTTC.

The CDR3 DNA follows: TGTGCCAGCTCACCGCAAGGACAGGGGGCAGGGGATACGCAGTATTTT. Encoded protein: CASSPQGQGAGDTQYF. This chain connects TRBV18 to TRBJ2-3; 11 bases are a match to TRBD1. Germline V gene sequence: CDR1 KGHSH, CDR2 LQKENI. Unmatched junction bases numbered 8, after V lost 3 bases and J lost 6 bases. The CDR3 has 16 amino acids.

The genes are TRBV11-2 and TRBJ1-1; D call uncertain. V lost 5 bases to trimming and J lost 0 bases, with 10 bases between them. CDR1 is SGHAT and CDR2 is FQNNGV in the germline V gene. This CDR3 comprises 14 residues. In DNA, the CDR3 is TGTGCCAGCAGCCCTATTTCTATGAACACTGAAGCTTTCTTT. Amino acids: CASSPISMNTEAFF.

The chain carries TRBV30 and TRBJ1-6, with D possibly being TRBD1 (6 bases). This CDR3 spans 12 amino acids. The V end was cut by 7 bases, the J end by 10 bases, with 14 bases between. The germline V gene has CDR1 GTSNPN and CDR2 SVGIG (reference sequence). The CDR3 sequence is CASRQAVSPLHF. DNA of the CDR3: TGTGCCTCTCGACAGGCCGTATCACCCCTCCACTTT.

The chain has TRBV10-1 and TRBJ1-2; D unresolved. This CDR3 is 13 amino acids long. Germline V gene sequence: CDR1 WNHNN, CDR2 SYGVQD (reference sequence). V was pared by 5 bases and J by 7 bases, with 14 bases between. The CDR3 sequence is CASSRSVGGGYTF. The CDR3 bases are TGCGCCAGCAGTAGGAGCGTAGGCGGTGGCTACACCTTC.

A word on this clone: At one boundary the junction diverges from the germline segment, which might be a read error. The V call is TRBV5-6, the J call TRBJ1-2, with 7 bases matching TRBD1. Germline lookup yields CDR1 SGHDT and CDR2 YYEEEE. The CDR3 is made up of 13 amino acids. The CDR3 loop reads CASSLVGDRTKSF. In DNA, the CDR3 is TGTGCCAGCAGCTTGGTAGGGGACAGAACTAAAAGCTTC.

The V call is TRBV24-1, the J call TRBJ2-5, with TRBD2 matching 8 bases. The CDR3 is 13 residues long. Germline CDR1 and CDR2: KGHDR and SFDVKD. J was trimmed by 5 bases and V by 7 bases; bases with no gene match: 5. The CDR3 DNA reads TGTGCCACCAGGCGAGCGGGAGAGGAGACCCAGTACTTC. Translating it yields CATRRAGEETQYF.

This clone came up once. This chain connects TRBV18 to TRBJ1-1, with 7 bases lining up with TRBD1. Looked up from germline, CDR1 is KGHSH and CDR2 is LQKENI. J was trimmed by 11 bases and V by 3 bases; bases with no gene match: 12. The CDR3 loop spans 14 amino acids. The CDR3 nucleotides read TGTGCCAGCTCACCGCCGGGACAGACTACTAGGGCTTTCTTT. It encodes CASSPPGQTTRAFF. The variable domain in full, with the rest retrieved from reference TRBV18 and TRBJ1-1, is NAGVMQNPRHLVRRRGQEARLRCSPMKGHSHVYWYRQLPEEGLKFMVYLQKENIIDESGMPKERFSAEFPKEGPSILRIQQVVRGDSAAYFCASSPPGQTTRAFFGQGTRLTVV.

V is TRBV13 and J is TRBJ2-1; D is ambiguous. Between the trimmed V and J ends, which lost 0 bases and 3 bases, there was a span of 12 bases. The CDR3 extends over 16 amino acids. Looked up from germline, CDR1 is PRHDT and CDR2 is FYEKMQ (reference sequence). In DNA form, the CDR3 reads TGTGCCAGCAGCTTAGGAGCTAGGAATGACTACAATGAGCAGTTCTTC. Residues: CASSLGARNDYNEQFF. The whole variable domain, remainder taken from reference TRBV13 and TRBJ2-1, is AAGVIQSPRHLIKEKRETATLKCYPIPRHDTVYWYQQGPGQDPQFLISFYEKMQSDKGSIPDRFSAQQFSDYHSELNMSSLELGDSALYFCASSLGARNDYNEQFFGPGTRLTVL.

V gene TRBV20-1 combines with J gene TRBJ1-2; D is ambiguous. CDR1 DFQATT and CDR2 SNEGSKA come from the germline V gene (reference sequence). Trimming cost V 3 bases and J 4 bases, with 6 bases left between them. This CDR3 spans 11 amino acids. The chain's CDR3 is CSAREVYGYTF. The CDR3 DNA follows: TGCAGTGCTAGGGAGGTCTATGGCTACACCTTC.

Only a few counts were recorded for this clone. The gene calls are TRBV7-2 and TRBJ1-2; D may be TRBD1 (6 bases). Trimming cost V 5 bases and J 6 bases, with 16 bases left between them. Germline-derived CDR1 and CDR2 are SGHTA and FQGNSA. The CDR3 covers 14 residues. Here the CDR3 DNA reads TGTGCCAGCAGCCCCCAGGGGCCTAAACATGGCTACACCTTC. Translation: CASSPQGPKHGYTF.

The rearrangement links TRBV18 to TRBJ2-1; 8 positions agree with TRBD1. CDR3 length equals 15 residues. The V gene's germline CDR1 is KGHSH and CDR2 LQKENI. V lost 2 bases, J lost 3 bases, and 3 bases stayed unmatched. This CDR3 reads CASSPGQGDYNEQFF. The CDR3 DNA sequence: TGTGCCAGCTCACCAGGACAGGGAGACTACAATGAGCAGTTCTTC. Filled out from reference TRBV18 and TRBJ2-1, the complete variable domain reads NAGVMQNPRHLVRRRGQEARLRCSPMKGHSHVYWYRQLPEEGLKFMVYLQKENIIDESGMPKERFSAEFPKEGPSILRIQQVVRGDSAAYFCASSPGQGDYNEQFFGPGTRLTVL.

V usage is TRBV6-4 and J usage is TRBJ2-3; weak D call: TRBD1 (5 bases). The length of the CDR3 is 11 residues. Germline loops: CDR1 MRHNA, CDR2 SNTAGT. V was cut by 6 bases and J by 5 bases, with 6 bases left in between. The CDR3 DNA is TGTGCCAGCAGCCAGGGAGATACGCAGTATTTT. Encoded protein: CASSQGDTQYF.

The V and J genes are TRBV18 and TRBJ1-5, with 7 bases lining up with TRBD1. Germline V CDR1 and CDR2: KGHSH, LQKENI. J was trimmed by 7 bases and V by 3 bases; bases with no gene match: 12. CDR3 length: 16 amino acids. The CDR3 sequence is CASSPGAGGRVQPQHF. The CDR3 DNA reads TGTGCCAGCTCACCGGGTGCAGGGGGAAGGGTACAGCCCCAGCATTTT.

J is TRBJ1-2 and V is TRBV19, with TRBD1 matching over 8 bases. The CDR3 contains 14 residues. Germline V CDR1 and CDR2: LNHDA, SQIVND (reference sequence). After removal of 10 bases from V and 6 bases from J, the junction contained 13 bases not matched to a gene. The chain's CDR3 is CATTGAFSIDGYTF. The DNA of the CDR3 is TGTGCCACGACAGGGGCCTTTAGTATCGATGGCTACACCTTC.

V usage is TRBV24-1 and J usage is TRBJ2-1; D is possibly TRBD2 (6 bases). V dropped 9 bases and J dropped 5 bases, with 19 bases sitting between them. This CDR3 is 15 amino acids long. CDR1 is KGHDR and CDR2 is SFDVKD in the germline V gene. The CDR3 here is CATGPGLLKNNEQFF. CDR3 DNA sequence: TGTGCCACCGGCCCGGGACTGTTAAAGAACAATGAGCAGTTCTTC.

This chain joins TRBV28 and TRBJ2-3; no clear D gene. Looked up from germline, CDR1 is MDHEN and CDR2 is SYDVKM. CDR3 size: 14 residues. V gave up 4 bases and J gave up 0 bases, with 8 bases separating them. The CDR3 here is CASSSHLSTDTQYF. DNA for the CDR3: TGTGCCAGCAGTTCCCACTTGAGCACAGATACGCAGTATTTT.

The V call is TRBV2, the J call TRBJ1-2; D call uncertain. Trimming pared 4 bases from V and 4 bases from J, leaving 7 bases between. Germline V gene data show CDR1 as SNHLY and CDR2 as FYNNEI. The CDR3 covers 12 residues. The CDR3, as DNA: TGTGCCAGCAGTGCACAGAGCTATGGCTACACCTTC. Translating gives CASSAQSYGYTF.

The chain carries TRBV27 and TRBJ1-2, with TRBD1 as a possible D gene (5 bases). CDR3 length: 14 residues. The germline V gene has CDR1 MNHEY and CDR2 SMNVEV (reference sequence). Trimming pared 5 bases from V and 3 bases from J, leaving 13 bases between. Here the CDR3 DNA reads TGTGCCAGCAGTCCCACGGGACTGGACTATGGCTACACCTTC. Translated: CASSPTGLDYGYTF.

The CDR3 DNA reads TGCGCCAGCAGCCAAGACGTAGCGGAGGTTTACGAGCAGTACTTC. The encoded protein is CASSQDVAEVYEQYF. The gene calls are TRBV4-1 and TRBJ2-7; possible D gene TRBD2, 6 bases. The germline V and J ends were trimmed by 0 bases and 4 bases, with 13 bases remaining between them. This CDR3 has 15 amino acids. CDR1 is MGHRA, CDR2 YSYEKL, per germline.

The rearrangement links TRBV19 to TRBJ2-2; weak D call: TRBD2 (6 bases). V was pared by 5 bases and J by 6 bases, with 13 bases between. Germline V CDR1 and CDR2: LNHDA, SQIVND (reference sequence). CDR3 length equals 14 residues. CDR3 sequence reads: CASSFPGVAGELFF. The CDR3 region has the DNA TGTGCCAGTAGTTTCCCGGGAGTCGCCGGGGAGCTGTTTTTT.

The chain employs TRBV25-1 and TRBJ1-4; the D gene is possibly TRBD1 (5 bases). The CDR3 is 15 residues long. Trimming left V 1 base short and J 8 bases short, with 14 bases between. Germline assignment: CDR1 MGHDK and CDR2 SYGVNS. In DNA, the CDR3 is TGTGCCAGCAGTGAATGGGGCAGGCTTCGGGAAAAACTGTTTTTT. It codes for CASSEWGRLREKLFF.

This clone was picked up one time. This chain connects TRBV7-2 to TRBJ1-2, with D possibly matching TRBD1 (6 bases). Germline V CDR1 and CDR2: SGHTA, FQGNSA. Trimming cost V 4 bases and J 7 bases, with 19 bases left between them. The CDR3 contains 15 residues. CDR3 in amino acids: CASSSDRSKRGGYTF. The CDR3 bases are TGTGCCAGCAGCTCCGACAGGTCAAAGAGAGGTGGCTACACCTTC.